The rows below give T cell receptor beta chains drawn from one sample of a study of type 1 and type 2 diabetes patients. TCRdb reprocessed the multiplex PCR reads via MiXCR and lists one record per CDR3 protein. The data hold 250,000 or so distinct CDR3 sequences, with more than 45% observed a single time. The specimen sequenced was peripheral blood mononuclear cells (PBMCs). Receptors were obtained from a man aged 18 to 29 with type 2 diabetes. The CDR3 runs from the conserved cysteine through the conserved F or W. Each record gives: CDR3 protein, J gene, V gene.

CSARDSRDSYTEAFF TRBJ1-1 TRBV20-1
CASSENRGYGYTF TRBJ1-2 TRBV6-5
CATSDFGDQPQHF TRBJ1-5 TRBV24-1
CATCDRARQPQHF TRBJ1-5 TRBV28
CASSPRGGPNEKLFF TRBJ1-4 TRBV7-2
CASIDSLYGYTF TRBJ1-2 TRBV10-1
CASSDNWQPQHF TRBJ1-5 TRBV2
CATSGNLNQPQHF TRBJ1-5 TRBV24-1
CAISDRVDGLAKNIQYF TRBJ2-4 TRBV10-3
CASSEIRTGAFYEQYF TRBJ2-7 TRBV6-1
CASSVSIQTEAFF TRBJ1-1 TRBV6-4
CAISESLTKTGKTYEQFF TRBJ2-1 TRBV7-3
CASNSLAGGRLETQYF TRBJ2-5 TRBV2
CASSLVGEIYEQYF TRBJ2-7 TRBV5-1
CASSLNPGGETQYF TRBJ2-5 TRBV7-3
CASSEGPEWAKQYF TRBJ2-7 TRBV10-2
CASSLWPNEQFF TRBJ2-1 TRBV27
CSASLGLAEYSYEQYF TRBJ2-7 TRBV20-1
CASSLAGVGGANVLTF TRBJ2-6 TRBV12-3/TRBV12-4
CASSLQGHTGGLFF TRBJ2-2 TRBV12-3/TRBV12-4
CASSLGGIYNEQFF TRBJ2-1 TRBV27
CATSSRGQPRDNEQFF TRBJ2-1 TRBV15
CSVLQTDTQYF TRBJ2-3 TRBV29-1
CASSKLGNGDSVNSPLHF TRBJ1-6 TRBV6-1
CASSGGGGYGYTF TRBJ1-2 TRBV2
CATSFHQGDGYTF TRBJ1-2 TRBV15
CASSLETGTSYEQYF TRBJ2-7 TRBV5-1
CASIGIGSNGYTF TRBJ1-2 TRBV28
CASSEAPRTYEQYF TRBJ2-7 TRBV10-3
CASSLSGWGQEAFF TRBJ1-1 TRBV7-3
CASSLGGGGIEAFF TRBJ1-1 TRBV11-2
CANRQDTDTQYF TRBJ2-3 TRBV6-1
CASRPQGGGEQYF TRBJ2-7 TRBV19
CASRGQGSNEKLFF TRBJ1-4 TRBV19
CASRSSGSTEAFF TRBJ1-1 TRBV19
CATRLATNTGELFF TRBJ2-2 TRBV6-6
CAWSGLKQETQYF TRBJ2-5 TRBV7-3
CASSLVSGRWGEQYF TRBJ2-7 TRBV28
CASSLELAGVNTQYF TRBJ2-3 TRBV7-8
CASSSEGLAGEKLFF TRBJ1-4 TRBV13
CASSFHERVVETQYF TRBJ2-5 TRBV7-8
CASSQGVGNSPLHF TRBJ1-6 TRBV6-5
CASGGTGTYEQYF TRBJ2-7 TRBV2
CAVRGSNFYNEQFF TRBJ2-1 TRBV12-3/TRBV12-4
CATYRGDYGYTF TRBJ1-2 TRBV6-6
CASSYFPSGGVTDTQYF TRBJ2-3 TRBV6-5
CASSLAPHRHSPLDEQFF TRBJ2-1 TRBV12-3/TRBV12-4
CASSQAGTGVSSPYGYTF TRBJ1-2 TRBV4-1
CSVLRQGISSYEQYF TRBJ2-7 TRBV29-1
CASSSAWGYEQYF TRBJ2-7 TRBV7-2
CAISPRDISYEQYF TRBJ2-7 TRBV10-3
CASSLGGQLEGGEQFF TRBJ2-1 TRBV5-1
CASSRDSPYEQYF TRBJ2-7 TRBV12-3/TRBV12-4
CASSLRAGTLTEAFF TRBJ1-1 TRBV13
CASSDLDRMGEAFF TRBJ1-1 TRBV6-1
CASSTGEQPQHF TRBJ1-5 TRBV13
CASSLALAGGLETQYF TRBJ2-5 TRBV7-6
CASSLGDNTGELFF TRBJ2-2 TRBV5-1
CASSGDPLQQFF - TRBV9
CASSLGPIYEQYF TRBJ2-7 TRBV7-2